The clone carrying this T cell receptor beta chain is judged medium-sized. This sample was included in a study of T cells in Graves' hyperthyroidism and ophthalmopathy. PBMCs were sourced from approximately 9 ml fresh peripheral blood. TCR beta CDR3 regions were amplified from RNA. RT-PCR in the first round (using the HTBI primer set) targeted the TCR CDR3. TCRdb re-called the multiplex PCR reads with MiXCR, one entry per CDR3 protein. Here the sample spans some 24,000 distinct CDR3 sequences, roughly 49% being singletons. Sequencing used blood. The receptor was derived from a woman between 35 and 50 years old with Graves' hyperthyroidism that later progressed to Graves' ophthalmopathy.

Here the CDR3 DNA reads TGTGCCACCAGCAGAGAAAGCGGGGTAGGGTACAATGAGCAGTTCTTC. It yields the protein CATSRESGVGYNEQFF. The rearrangement joins TRBV15 to TRBJ2-1; 7 positions agree with TRBD2. V shed 0 bases, J shed 4 bases, and the junction held 6 bases outside the gene matches. CDR3 length equals 16 residues. CDR1 is LNHNV, CDR2 YYDKDF, per germline (reference sequence).